Detailed here is one T cell receptor (beta chain). Production of TCR beta cDNA used approximately 0.45 ug total RNA together with a constant-region primer. Slightly modified ARM-PCR with three nested multiplex PCR rounds yielded TCR beta libraries. Two initial PCR rounds of roughly 10 cycles each paired TRBV1-TRBV30 forward primers with a C-beta reverse primer. TCRdb re-called the multiplex PCR reads with MiXCR, one entry per CDR3 protein. The table includes fewer than 75,000 distinct CDR3 sequences, roughly 70% detected once. The entry originates in a study of tumor-infiltrating lymphocytes in primary liver carcinoma. The trim removed 7 bases at V and 6 bases at J, leaving 8 bases unmatched. Looked up from germline, CDR1 is MNHEY and CDR2 is SVGEGT. This CDR3 comprises 15 residues. Bulk tissue was left unsorted, and RNA and DNA were co-extracted from about 20-30 mg of it.

Sequencing input: liver tumor tissue from sampling region 2. Sample subset: tumor region T2, inferior pole. The chain employs TRBV6-2 or TRBV6-3 and TRBJ2-2; 10 bases match TRBD2. This TCR came from a man aged 35-49 years with primary liver carcinoma and hepatitis B virus infection. The CDR3 DNA reads TGTGCCAGCATCGGACTAGCGGCGAGGGCCGGGGAGCTGTTTTTT. It encodes CASIGLAARAGELFF.